Each of the 12 T cell receptor beta chains below was sequenced from the same sample in a study of T-cell reconstitution after alpha-beta-depleted transplantation in children. Preparation of the TCRbeta library was carried out with unique molecular identifiers. MiXCR, applied by TCRdb to the PCR reads, yields one record per CDR3 protein. The data show about 980,000 distinct CDR3 sequences, roughly 31% seen once. The source was PBMCs, mostly from graft donor cells, collected 360 days after TCRalphabeta/CD19-depleted stem cell transplant. These receptors all come from a boy younger than two who had a stem cell transplant for SCID, so the T cells may come from the graft donor.

V is TRBV18 and J is TRBJ2-5, with no clear D. Germline V gives CDR1 KGHSH, CDR2 LQKENI. There are 14 residues in the CDR3. V was cut by 3 bases and J by 2 bases, with 10 bases left in between. The CDR3 is CASSPRAAQETQYF. The CDR3 DNA sequence: TGTGCCAGCTCACCCCGGGCGGCACAAGAGACCCAGTACTTC.

The sample holds many counts of this clonotype. CDR3 DNA: TGCAGCGTTGTTGGAATCTACGAGCAGTACTTC. Protein product: CSVVGIYEQYF. The chain has TRBV29-1 and TRBJ2-7; no clear D. From germline, CDR1 is SQVTM and CDR2 ANQGSEA. The CDR3 runs to 11 residues. Trimming took off 4 bases at V and 3 bases at J, with 7 bases between the two ends.

This clonotype has more than one count but fewer than ten. The chain recombines TRBV5-1 with TRBJ2-2; no reliable D call. Germline values: CDR1 SGHRS, CDR2 YFSETQ. The CDR3 is made up of 14 amino acids. V was shortened by 4 bases and J by 4 bases, with 11 bases between the two germline ends. The CDR3 spells CASSPDIFTGELFF. As DNA, the CDR3 is TGCGCCAGCAGCCCTGACATTTTCACCGGGGAGCTGTTTTTT. The variable domain in full, completed from reference TRBV5-1 and TRBJ2-2, reads KAGVTQTPRYLIKTRGQQVTLSCSPISGHRSVSWYQQTPGQGLQFLFEYFSETQRNKGNFPGRFSGRQFSNSRSEMNVSTLELGDSALYLCASSPDIFTGELFFGEGSRLTVL.

The rearrangement joins TRBV11-1 to TRBJ2-7; 7 bases are a match to TRBD1. This CDR3 region has 13 residues. CDR1 is SGHAT, CDR2 FQDESV, per germline (reference sequence). Germline trimming cut 4 bases from V and 3 bases from J; bases unmatched to any gene: 3. The CDR3 spells CASSWDSLYEQYF. For the CDR3, the DNA is TGTGCCAGCAGCTGGGACAGCCTCTACGAGCAGTACTTC.

The CDR3: CASTRDPNTGELFF. CDR3 nucleotides: TGTGCCAGCACCCGAGACCCGAACACCGGGGAGCTGTTTTTT. V is TRBV7-2 and J is TRBJ2-2; D gene unclear. There are 14 residues in the CDR3. Germline V gene sequence: CDR1 SGHTA, CDR2 FQGNSA. Trimming took off 7 bases at V and 0 bases at J, with 9 bases between the two ends.

CDR3 nucleotide sequence: TGTGCCAGCAGCTTCACACTAGCGGGGGGGTACAATGAGCAGTTCTTC. This translates into CASSFTLAGGYNEQFF. This chain joins TRBV5-5 and TRBJ2-1, with 13 bases identical to TRBD2. Germline CDR1 and CDR2: SGHKS and YYEKEE (reference sequence). The CDR3 consists of 16 residues. V lost 2 bases, J lost 4 bases, and 3 bases stayed unmatched. Drawing the rest from reference TRBV5-5 and TRBJ2-1, the complete variable domain is DAGVTQSPTHLIKTRGQQVTLRCSPISGHKSVSWYQQVLGQGPQFIFQYYEKEERGRGNFPDRFSARQFPNYSSELNVNALLLGDSALYLCASSFTLAGGYNEQFFGPGTRLTVL.

The chain is built from TRBV25-1 and TRBJ1-6; tentatively, D is TRBD1 (5 bases). Germline CDR1 and CDR2: MGHDK and SYGVNS. The V gene lost 2 bases and the J gene lost 9 bases, with 14 bases spanning the gap. The CDR3 consists of 15 residues. CDR3 sequence: CASSEAGTWSSPLHF. The CDR3 region has the DNA TGTGCCAGCAGTGAAGCGGGGACCTGGAGTTCACCCCTCCACTTT. The full variable domain, its missing parts supplied by reference TRBV25-1 and TRBJ1-6, is EADIYQTPRYLVIGTGKKITLECSQTMGHDKMYWYQQDPGMELHLIHYSYGVNSTEKGDLSSESTVSRIRTEHFPLTLESARPSHTSQYLCASSEAGTWSSPLHFGNGTRLTVT.

CDR3 amino acids: CASRPPSGLPYEQYF. The CDR3 nucleotides read TGTGCCAGCAGGCCACCTTCCGGGTTGCCCTACGAGCAGTACTTC. The chain employs TRBV12-3 or TRBV12-4 and TRBJ2-7; D not certain. The CDR3 has 15 residues. Deletions cut 6 bases from V and 2 bases from J, with 17 bases between.

The chain recombines TRBV20-1 with TRBJ2-7; 9 nucleotides agree with TRBD1. V was pared by 5 bases and J by 9 bases, with 14 bases of the junction left unmatched. CDR1 and CDR2 (germline): DFQATT, SNEGSKA (reference sequence). CDR3 length equals 14 residues. In DNA, the CDR3 is TGCAGTGCTTACCCACCCGGGACAGGGTTAGGGCAGTACTTC. This translates into CSAYPPGTGLGQYF.

The sample holds a few counts of this clonotype. J is TRBJ2-1 and V is TRBV28, with a possible D match to TRBD2 (7 bases). V was cut by 10 bases and J by 5 bases, with 18 bases left in between. CDR1 is MDHEN, CDR2 SYDVKM, per germline. This CDR3 comprises 14 residues. Written as DNA, the CDR3 is TGTGCCACCGTCGGCGGGGGACAAAACAATGAGCAGTTCTTC. Residues: CATVGGGQNNEQFF.

The chain has TRBV5-1 and TRBJ2-6, with TRBD1 identical over 8 bases. The germline CDR1 and CDR2 sequences are SGHRS and YFSETQ. The V segment lost 0 bases and the J segment 1 base; nucleotides outside the gene matches: 3. CDR3 size: 17 residues. CDR3 sequence reads: CASSLGGQASGANVLTF. As DNA, the CDR3 is TGCGCCAGCAGCTTGGGGGGACAGGCATCTGGGGCCAACGTCCTGACTTTC.

The CDR3 DNA sequence: TGCGCCAGCAGCTTGGCCTGGGACCTAAACTACGAGCAGTACTTC. Translation: CASSLAWDLNYEQYF. The chain carries TRBV5-1 and TRBJ2-7; D is perhaps TRBD1 or TRBD2 (5 bases each). Trimming cost V 0 bases and J 3 bases, with 13 bases left between them. CDR3 length: 15 residues. Looked up from germline, CDR1 is SGHRS and CDR2 is YFSETQ.